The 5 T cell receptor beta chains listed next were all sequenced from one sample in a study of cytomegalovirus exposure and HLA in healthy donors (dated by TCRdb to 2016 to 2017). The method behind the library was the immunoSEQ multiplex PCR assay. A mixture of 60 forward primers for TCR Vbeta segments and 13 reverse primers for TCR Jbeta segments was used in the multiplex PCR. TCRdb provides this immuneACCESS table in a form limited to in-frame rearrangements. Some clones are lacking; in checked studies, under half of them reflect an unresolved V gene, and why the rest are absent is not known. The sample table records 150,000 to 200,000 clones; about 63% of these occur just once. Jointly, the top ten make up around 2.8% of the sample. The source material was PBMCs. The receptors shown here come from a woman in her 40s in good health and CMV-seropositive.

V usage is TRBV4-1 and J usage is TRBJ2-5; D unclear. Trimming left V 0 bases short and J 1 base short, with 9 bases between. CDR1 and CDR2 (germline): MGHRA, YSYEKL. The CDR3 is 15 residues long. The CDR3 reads CASSQDGAVQETQYF. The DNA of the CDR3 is TGCGCCAGCAGCCAAGATGGAGCCGTCCAAGAGACCCAGTACTTC.

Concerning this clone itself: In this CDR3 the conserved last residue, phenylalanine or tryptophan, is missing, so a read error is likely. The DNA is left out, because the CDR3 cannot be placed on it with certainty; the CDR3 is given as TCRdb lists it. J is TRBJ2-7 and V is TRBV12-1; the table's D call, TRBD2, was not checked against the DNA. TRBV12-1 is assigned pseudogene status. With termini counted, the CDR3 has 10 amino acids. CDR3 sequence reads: CASSYQLLVA.

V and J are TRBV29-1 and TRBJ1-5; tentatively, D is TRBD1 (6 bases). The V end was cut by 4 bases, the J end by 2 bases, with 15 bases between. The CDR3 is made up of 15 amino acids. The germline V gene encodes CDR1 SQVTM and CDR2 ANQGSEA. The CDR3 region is CSVGEQGYGNQPQHF. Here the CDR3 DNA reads TGCAGCGTTGGGGAACAGGGATACGGCAATCAGCCCCAGCATTTT. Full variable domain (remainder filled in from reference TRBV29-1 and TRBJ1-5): SAVISQKPSRDICQRGTSLTIQCQVDSQVTMMFWYRQQPGQSLTLIATANQGSEATYESGFVIDKFPISRPNLTFSTLTVSNMSPEDSSIYLCSVGEQGYGNQPQHFGDGTRLSIL.

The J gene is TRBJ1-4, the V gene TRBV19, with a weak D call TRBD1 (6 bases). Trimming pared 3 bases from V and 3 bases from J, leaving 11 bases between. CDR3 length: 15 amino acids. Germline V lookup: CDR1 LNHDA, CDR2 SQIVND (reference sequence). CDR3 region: CASSIFRTANEKLFF. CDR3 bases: TGTGCCAGTAGTATTTTCAGGACAGCTAATGAAAAACTGTTTTTT.

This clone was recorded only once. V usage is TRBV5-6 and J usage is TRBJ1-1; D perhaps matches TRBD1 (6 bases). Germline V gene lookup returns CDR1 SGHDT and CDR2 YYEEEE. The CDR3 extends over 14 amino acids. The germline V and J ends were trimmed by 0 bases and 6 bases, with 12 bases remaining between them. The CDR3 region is CASSLGSQGAEAFF. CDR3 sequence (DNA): TGTGCCAGCAGCTTGGGTTCACAGGGAGCTGAAGCTTTCTTT. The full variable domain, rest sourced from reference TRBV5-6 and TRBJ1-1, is DAGVTQSPTHLIKTRGQQVTLRCSPKSGHDTVSWYQQALGQGPQFIFQYYEEEERQRGNFPDRFSGHQFPNYSSELNVNALLLGDSALYLCASSLGSQGAEAFFGQGTRLTVV.